This TCR beta chain was profiled in a study of cytomegalovirus exposure and HLA in healthy donors. Study as a whole: An early release of data contained some 80 million unique TCRs, which came from HLA-typed donors. Broader study findings: Most subjects had HLA-A and HLA-B alleles reportedly predicted accurately by TCR beta sequences. Using the classifier, cytomegalovirus status was reportedly diagnosed with high specificity and sensitivity.

Trimming cost V 2 bases and J 5 bases; bases outside gene matches: 10. Germline V lookup: CDR1 SGHNT, CDR2 YENEEA. The CDR3 contains 16 residues. A multiplex PCR was run with 60 Vbeta primers and 13 Jbeta primers. Authors' data handling: Some 80 million unique TCR beta chains, 9.5 million to 14 million shared, were counted in a later analysis. Assay: immunoSEQ multiplex PCR; the TCRdb copy retains only in-frame clones and omits some. V and J calls and clone size come straight from that table; D and trimming were deduced from the DNA. Among hundreds of thousands of clones listed, 85% were seen once. Notes on this clone: Its target is not known.

The chain links TRBV11-3 to TRBJ1-1, with 8 bases matching TRBD1. The material sequenced was PBMCs. The sequence was obtained from a girl aged 2 to 9 in good health and CMV-seronegative. DNA of the CDR3: TGTGCCAGCAGCTTAATGGACAGGGTAAAGGGGACTGAAGCTTTCTTT. This codes for CASSLMDRVKGTEAFF.